This T cell receptor beta chain stems from a study of T cells after yellow fever vaccination. As for the study in general: Fractions of limited cellularity were prepared by means of SMART-Seq v4 Ultra Low Input.

As TCR cDNA was made by 5'RACE template switching, a universal primer site and UMIs were added. TCRdb re-analysed the 5' RACE reads in MiXCR, keeping a single row per CDR3 protein. The table lists around 500,000 distinct CDR3 sequences, 20% to 25% of them singletons. Looked up from germline, CDR1 is MGHDK and CDR2 is SYGVNS. With 4 bases removed from V and 6 bases from J, the gap between germline ends came to 5 bases. The CDR3 sequence is 11 residues long. Study-level findings and limits: The bulk population could contribute abundant contaminating clonotypes to FACS-sorted repertoires. The booster saw the reappearance of most primary-vaccination clones (roughly 97% CD4, roughly 87% CD8).

The sample holds a few counts of this clonotype. Its antigen is unidentified. The origin of this receptor is a man between 18 and 29 years old who received the YFV17D yellow fever vaccine. This chain uses TRBV25-1 with TRBJ2-3; D gene uncertain. The sample here was PBMCs, taken approximately 22 days after the first yellow fever vaccination. The CDR3 nucleotides read TGTGCCAGCAGTGGTGCTGATACGCAGTATTTT. Protein: CASSGADTQYF.